One sample yielded the 18 T cell receptor beta chains listed below, sequenced in a study of blood T cell repertoires in COVID-19 (dated by TCRdb to 2018 to 2021). The library was prepared using the immunoSEQ multiplex PCR assay. TCRdb stores this immuneACCESS table with in-frame sequences only. Part of the clones is absent; in the studies checked, under half of the shortfall reflects unresolved V genes, and no reason is known for the rest. The sample data list 200,000 to 250,000 clones, and approximately 82% of these were observed just once. The ten largest clonotypes hold about 8.9% of the sample. The sequenced material came from peripheral blood. The receptors derive from a man aged 50 to 59 with active or convalescent COVID-19.

This chain connects TRBV6-2 or TRBV6-3 to TRBJ1-2, with D maybe TRBD1 (6 bases). V lost 2 bases and J lost 8, with 9 bases in between. Germline CDR1 reads MNHEY; CDR2 reads SVGEGT. This CDR3 region has 12 residues. CDR3 protein: CASSYTGRGYTF. The CDR3 DNA sequence: TGTGCCAGCAGTTACACAGGGCGCGGCTACACCTTC.

The gene calls are TRBV6-2 or TRBV6-3 and TRBJ2-2; 11 bases line up with TRBD2. Unmatched junction bases numbered 7, after V lost 6 bases and J lost 1 base. CDR3 length equals 17 residues. In germline, CDR1 is MNHEY, CDR2 SVGEGT. The CDR3: CASSPPGLAGNTGELFF. CDR3 bases: TGTGCCAGCAGCCCCCCCGGACTAGCGGGGAACACCGGGGAGCTGTTTTTT.

The CDR3 DNA is TGTGCCAGCAGAGCAGGGGGCCCTTATGGCTACACCTTC. Its protein product is CASRAGGPYGYTF. The chain carries TRBV6-5 and TRBJ1-2, with 8 bases lining up with TRBD1. V lost 6 bases to trimming and J lost 5 bases; unmatched junction nucleotides: 5. The germline gives CDR1 MNHEY, CDR2 SVGAGI. This CDR3 comprises 13 residues.

Worth noting for this clone: Other nucleotide sequences from this sample produce the same CDR3. This chain links TRBV7-2 with TRBJ1-3; maybe TRBD1 (6 bases). Germline V lookup: CDR1 SGHTA, CDR2 FQGNSA. The CDR3 has 14 residues. Trimming left V 5 bases short and J 2 bases short, with 10 bases between. CDR3: CASSPQGTGNTIYF. Here the CDR3 DNA reads TGTGCCAGCAGCCCACAGGGAACTGGAAACACCATATATTTT.

V and J are TRBV4-1 and TRBJ2-3; 9 bases are a match to TRBD2. The V gene end was trimmed by 3 bases and the J gene end by 7 bases; junction bases not matched to a gene: 17. CDR3 length: 18 amino acids. CDR1 is MGHRA, CDR2 YSYEKL, per germline. The CDR3 coding sequence is TGCGCCAGCAGCCAGGAAGCCACCGGGAGCGGGGGGCCGTATACGCAGTATTTT. It translates to CASSQEATGSGGPYTQYF.

The rearrangement uses TRBV30 and TRBJ1-5, with unresolved D. The CDR3 consists of 14 residues. V lost 1 base and J 3 bases, leaving 10 bases between the germline ends. Germline-derived CDR1 and CDR2 are GTSNPN and SVGIG (reference sequence). Here the CDR3 DNA reads TGTGCCTGGAGTGGGGCCAGCTTCAATCAGCCCCAGCATTTT. The encoded protein is CAWSGASFNQPQHF.

Ten or more counts support this clone. Other DNA sequences within the sample encode an identical CDR3. The V call is TRBV27, the J call TRBJ1-4; TRBD1 might be the D (5 bases). The ends were cut back, 6 bases at V and 7 bases at J, with 9 bases in the middle. Germline CDR1 reads MNHEY; CDR2 reads SMNVEV (reference sequence). The CDR3 spans 12 residues. The CDR3 spells CASRGLGEKLFF. The DNA for the CDR3 is TGTGCCAGCAGGGGGCTTGGTGAAAAACTGTTTTTT.

CDR3 DNA: TGTGCCAGCACCTGGGCCGACAGAGATCAGCCCCAGCATTTT. Protein sequence: CASTWADRDQPQHF. The chain uses TRBV2 and TRBJ1-5; D is perhaps TRBD1 (5 bases). Trimming pared 7 bases from V and 5 bases from J, leaving 15 bases between. CDR3 length: 14 amino acids. Germline V gene data show CDR1 as SNHLY and CDR2 as FYNNEI.

V usage is TRBV29-1 and J usage is TRBJ1-2, with a weak D call TRBD1 (5 bases). V was shortened by 4 bases and J by 2 bases, with 11 bases between the two germline ends. CDR1 SQVTM and CDR2 ANQGSEA come from the germline V gene. The CDR3 has 13 amino acids. The CDR3 DNA sequence: TGCAGCGTTGCTAGGGGCGCGAACTATGGCTACACCTTC. Protein: CSVARGANYGYTF.

This chain links TRBV18 with TRBJ1-1, with a weak D call TRBD1 (6 bases). Germline CDR1 is KGHSH and CDR2 is LQKENI. This CDR3 contains 12 residues. Deletions cut 4 bases from V and 6 bases from J, with 9 bases between. CDR3 sequence (DNA): TGTGCCAGCTCACTACAGGGCTCTGAAGCTTTCTTT. It encodes CASSLQGSEAFF.

This clone was counted once. The J gene is TRBJ1-6, the V gene TRBV6-5, with 7 bases matching TRBD1. V gave up 5 bases and J gave up 9 bases; unmatched junction bases: 7. The germline gives CDR1 MNHEY, CDR2 SVGAGI. The CDR3 extends over 14 amino acids. The CDR3 sequence: CASSRNYRGSPLHF. CDR3 nucleotide sequence: TGTGCCAGCAGTCGCAATTACAGGGGTTCACCCCTCCACTTT.

CDR3 nucleotides: TGCGCCAGCAGTCCTTACCCCTCGTTCAGGGGGCTTACCTACGAGCAGTACGTC. Its protein product is CASSPYPSFRGLTYEQYV. This chain connects TRBV23-1 to TRBJ2-7; 8 bases agree with TRBD1. TRBV23-1 counts as an open reading frame of uncertain function. V gave up 4 bases and J gave up 2 bases; unmatched junction bases: 16. The CDR3 sequence is 18 residues long.

This sequence joins TRBV7-3 and TRBJ2-5, with D tentatively TRBD2 (6 bases). Germline V CDR1 and CDR2: SGHTA, FQGTGA. V gave up 4 bases and J gave up 5 bases, with 26 bases separating them. CDR3 size: 18 residues. Written as DNA, the CDR3 is TGTGCCAGCAGCTGGCCCCACCGGGGAGCGGGCGGACTGGAGACCCAGTACTTC. Encoded protein: CASSWPHRGAGGLETQYF.

This sequence joins TRBV7-9 and TRBJ1-1; tentatively, D is TRBD1 (5 bases). The CDR3 has 14 amino acids. V was trimmed by 3 bases and J by 2 bases, leaving 10 bases between them. The germline CDR1 and CDR2 sequences are SEHNR and FQNEAQ (reference sequence). The CDR3 loop reads CASSFPQGNTEAFF. Written as DNA, the CDR3 is TGTGCCAGCAGCTTCCCTCAGGGAAACACTGAAGCTTTCTTT.

The J gene is TRBJ2-3, the V gene TRBV5-1; possibly TRBD1 for D (6 bases). The CDR3 runs to 14 residues. Per the germline V gene, CDR1 is SGHRS and CDR2 is YFSETQ. V lost 2 bases, J lost 0 bases, and 7 bases lay in between. The CDR3 DNA reads TGCGCCAGCAGCTTTCAGGGGAGCACAGATACGCAGTATTTT. It specifies CASSFQGSTDTQYF.

V is TRBV5-1 and J is TRBJ2-2, with D unresolved. Germline loops: CDR1 SGHRS, CDR2 YFSETQ. This CDR3 has 14 amino acids. Between the trimmed V and J ends, which lost 0 bases and 1 base, there was a span of 4 bases. Here the CDR3 DNA reads TGCGCCAGCAGCTTGGGGAGGAACACCGGGGAGCTGTTTTTT. Translated, it gives CASSLGRNTGELFF.

This sequence joins TRBV4-1 and TRBJ2-6; no firm D call. CDR3 length: 15 amino acids. Germline V lookup: CDR1 MGHRA, CDR2 YSYEKL. The ends were cut back, 3 bases at V and 2 bases at J, with 8 bases in the middle. The CDR3 coding sequence is TGCGCCAGCAGCCAGACAAACCCTGGGGCCAACGTCCTGACTTTC. The encoded protein is CASSQTNPGANVLTF.

V usage is TRBV5-4 and J usage is TRBJ1-2, with 9 bases matching TRBD1. This CDR3 has 18 residues. Germline V CDR1 and CDR2: SGHNT, YYREEE (reference sequence). The trim removed 0 bases at V and 4 bases at J, leaving 13 bases unmatched. The CDR3: CASSLGWRTGATRYGYTF. DNA for the CDR3: TGTGCCAGCAGCTTGGGTTGGCGGACAGGGGCCACTCGCTATGGCTACACCTTC.